A selection of T cell receptor beta chains follows, all from one sample in a study of identifying expanded T cells in peripheral blood. TCRdb's table, derived via immunoSEQ multiplex PCR, lists solely in-frame clones and lacks some. Of about 78,000 clones in the sample, around nine tenths were seen once. The sample consisted of blood. The receptors here all came from a person between 18 and 75 years old in good health. The CDR3 runs from the conserved cysteine through the conserved F or W. A D gene is named only where the DNA matches it firmly. A clone size is listed for some rows: how often the clone was seen (once, few, many), or a class if it is expanded.

TRBV4-3,15,once,TRBJ2-2,TRBD2,CASSPRSGTAGELFF,TGCGCCAGCAGCCCTCGAAGCGGGACCGCCGGGGAGCTGTTTTTT
TRBV7-2,14,-,TRBJ1-1,TRBD1,CASSLQGRSTEAFF,TGTGCCAGCAGTTTACAGGGGAGGTCCACTGAAGCTTTCTTT
TRBV7-2,13,-,TRBJ2-1,-,CASSLRGRNEQFF,TGTGCCAGCAGCTTAAGGGGTAGGAATGAGCAGTTCTTC
TRBV18,15,-,TRBJ1-1,-,CASSPILRANTEAFF,TGTGCCAGCTCACCCATTCTGAGGGCCAACACTGAAGCTTTCTTT
TRBV28,14,-,TRBJ2-1,TRBD2,CASFSGGTYNEQFF,TGTGCCAGCTTTAGCGGGGGGACCTACAATGAGCAGTTCTTC
TRBV18,18,-,TRBJ2-5,-,CASSPRRGTTIIGETQYF,TGTGCCAGCTCACCAAGGCGGGGGACAACCATCATAGGGGAGACCCAGTACTTC
TRBV15,15,-,TRBJ1-6,TRBD1,CATSRDGTGSSPLHF,TGTGCCACCAGCAGGGATGGGACAGGGAGTTCTCCCCTCCACTTT
TRBV10-1,18,-,TRBJ1-3,-,CASSESGTEELPGNTIYF,TGCGCCAGCAGTGAGTCGGGAACCGAAGAGCTACCTGGAAACACCATATATTTT
TRBV4-3,12,-,TRBJ2-3,-,CASSQATDTQYF,TGCGCCAGCAGCCAGGCGACAGATACGCAGTATTTT
TRBV5-1,13,once,TRBJ1-3,-,CASSFGPGNTIYF,TGCGCCAGCAGCTTTGGGCCTGGAAACACCATATATTTT
TRBV7-6,15,-,TRBJ2-7,-,CASSHTREGSYEQYF,TGTGCCAGCAGCCATACAAGGGAAGGGTCCTACGAGCAGTACTTC
TRBV7-2,16,-,TRBJ1-5,TRBD1,CASSSTGFLGNQPQHF,TGTGCCAGCAGCTCGACAGGGTTTTTAGGCAATCAGCCCCAGCATTTT
TRBV13,14,-,TRBJ1-6,TRBD1,CASSWGTGGRPLHF,TGTGCCAGCAGCTGGGGGACAGGAGGGCGACCCCTCCACTTT
TRBV7-2,15,-,TRBJ2-5,TRBD2,CASGSGLANGETQYF,TGTGCCAGCGGTTCGGGACTAGCAAATGGAGAGACCCAGTACTTC
TRBV2,13,-,TRBJ1-6,-,CASGGAYNSPLHF,TGTGCCAGCGGGGGGGCCTATAATTCACCCCTCCACTTT
TRBV4-1,14,-,TRBJ1-1,-,CASSQQAYDTEAFF,TGCGCCAGCAGCCAACAGGCGTACGACACTGAAGCTTTCTTT
TRBV5-1,13,once,TRBJ2-1,-,CASSHGVYNEQFF,TGCGCCAGCAGCCATGGGGTCTACAATGAGCAGTTCTTC
TRBV28,14,-,TRBJ1-2,-,CASSPLGADYGYTF,TGTGCCAGCAGTCCCCTAGGCGCCGACTATGGCTACACCTTC